This TCR beta chain was sequenced for a study of T cell responses to AZD1222 COVID-19 vaccine. Study-level information: Second-dose timings of about 4 or about 12 weeks were pooled. Whole-study findings and limits: Most donors were white British and more were female, and clonal diversity was possibly underestimated. Breadth and depth of Spike-specific TCRs rose after two AZD1222 doses.

Points on this clone: As yet, its antigen is unknown.

Only in-frame clones appear in the TCRdb table, and some are missing; sequencing was by immunoSEQ multiplex PCR. The table has more than 140,000 clones, about 91% seen once. The CDR3 extends over 11 amino acids. Trimming removed 7 bases at V and 7 bases at J, with 11 bases between. Germline values: CDR1 MNHEY, CDR2 SVGAGI. This sequence joins TRBV6-5 and TRBJ2-7; no clear D. This TCR was sampled from an adult in good health. This sample comprised peripheral blood, obtained on day 0 of AZD1222 vaccination. CDR3 nucleotides: TGTGCCAGCAAAGGCTCTCGAGAGCAGTACTTC. This gives the protein CASKGSREQYF.